This TCR beta chain came from a study of blood T cell repertoires in COVID-19. Study overall: COVID-19 samples collected from the United States, Italy and Spain covered acute and convalescent phases.

The germline V gene encodes CDR1 SGDLS and CDR2 YYNGEE. CDR3 length: 13 amino acids. Trimming stripped 3 bases from V and 10 bases from J, with 14 bases between. The assay was immunoSEQ multiplex PCR, and TCRdb's table has in-frame clones only and misses some. The table shows about 97,000 clones, with about 89% occurring only once. The sequencing sample was made of peripheral blood. J is TRBJ2-1 and V is TRBV9; a weak D match, TRBD1 (6 bases). The clonotype comes from a human donor in a cohort sampled during active COVID-19. CDR3 nucleotide sequence: TGTGCCAGCAGCGCGCTCTCCGGGACAGAGCAGTTCTTC. This sequence encodes CASSALSGTEQFF.